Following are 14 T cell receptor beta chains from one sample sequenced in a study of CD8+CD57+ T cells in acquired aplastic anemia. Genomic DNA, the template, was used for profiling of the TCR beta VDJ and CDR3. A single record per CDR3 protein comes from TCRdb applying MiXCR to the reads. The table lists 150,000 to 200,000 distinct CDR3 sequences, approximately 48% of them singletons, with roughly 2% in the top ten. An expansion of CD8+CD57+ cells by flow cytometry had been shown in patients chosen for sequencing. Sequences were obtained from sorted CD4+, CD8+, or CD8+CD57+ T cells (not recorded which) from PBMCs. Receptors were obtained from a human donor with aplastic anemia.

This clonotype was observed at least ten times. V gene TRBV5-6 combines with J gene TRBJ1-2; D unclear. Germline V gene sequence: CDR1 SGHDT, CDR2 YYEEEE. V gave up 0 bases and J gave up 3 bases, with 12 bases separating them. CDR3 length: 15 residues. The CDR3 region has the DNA TGTGCCAGCAGCTTGGGGGGTAGCCGGTACTATGGCTACACCTTC. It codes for CASSLGGSRYYGYTF.

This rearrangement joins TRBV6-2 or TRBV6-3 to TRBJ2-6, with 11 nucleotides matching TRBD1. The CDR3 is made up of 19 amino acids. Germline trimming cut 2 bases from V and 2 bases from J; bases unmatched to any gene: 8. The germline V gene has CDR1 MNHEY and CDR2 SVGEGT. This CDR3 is CASSYQTGTGGAGANVLTF. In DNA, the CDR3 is TGTGCCAGCAGTTACCAAACCGGGACAGGGGGTGCTGGGGCCAACGTCCTGACTTTC.

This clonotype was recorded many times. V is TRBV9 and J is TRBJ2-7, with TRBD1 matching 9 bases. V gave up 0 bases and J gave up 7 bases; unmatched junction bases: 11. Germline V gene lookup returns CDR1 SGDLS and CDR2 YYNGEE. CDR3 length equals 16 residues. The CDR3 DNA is TGTGCCAGCAGCGTAGCTGAGAACAGGGGGCTGGGGGAGCAGTACTTC. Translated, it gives CASSVAENRGLGEQYF.

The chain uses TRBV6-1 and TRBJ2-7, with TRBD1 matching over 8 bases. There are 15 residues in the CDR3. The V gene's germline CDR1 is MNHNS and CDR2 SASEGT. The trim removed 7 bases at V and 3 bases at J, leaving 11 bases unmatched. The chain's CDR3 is CASTPQLGTGYEQYF. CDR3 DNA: TGTGCCAGCACTCCGCAACTAGGGACAGGCTACGAGCAGTACTTC.

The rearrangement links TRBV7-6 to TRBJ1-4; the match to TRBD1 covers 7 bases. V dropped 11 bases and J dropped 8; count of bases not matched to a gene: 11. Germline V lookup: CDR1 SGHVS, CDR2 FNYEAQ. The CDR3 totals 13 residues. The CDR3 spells CAAGSRGREKLFF. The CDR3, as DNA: TGTGCCGCCGGGAGCAGGGGGAGAGAAAAACTGTTTTTT.

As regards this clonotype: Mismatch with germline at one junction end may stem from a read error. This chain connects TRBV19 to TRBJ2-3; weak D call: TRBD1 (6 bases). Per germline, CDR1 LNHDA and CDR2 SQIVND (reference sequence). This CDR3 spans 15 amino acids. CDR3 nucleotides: TGTGCCAGTAGTAGGGGGCCGGGTTTCACAGATACGCACTATTTT. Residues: CASSRGPGFTDTHYF.

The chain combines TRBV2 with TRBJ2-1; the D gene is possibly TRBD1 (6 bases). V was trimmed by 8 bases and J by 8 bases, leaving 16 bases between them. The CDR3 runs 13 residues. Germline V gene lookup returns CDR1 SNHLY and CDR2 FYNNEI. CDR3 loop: CASGGLGVDEQFF. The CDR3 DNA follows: TGTGCCAGCGGGGGCCTGGGCGTCGATGAGCAGTTCTTC.

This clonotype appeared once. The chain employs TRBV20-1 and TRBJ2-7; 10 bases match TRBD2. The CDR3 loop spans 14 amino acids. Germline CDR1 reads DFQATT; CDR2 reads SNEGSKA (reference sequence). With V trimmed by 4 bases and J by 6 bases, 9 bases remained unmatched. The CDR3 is CSANKAGGRGEQYF. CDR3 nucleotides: TGCAGTGCTAACAAAGCGGGAGGGCGGGGCGAGCAGTACTTC.

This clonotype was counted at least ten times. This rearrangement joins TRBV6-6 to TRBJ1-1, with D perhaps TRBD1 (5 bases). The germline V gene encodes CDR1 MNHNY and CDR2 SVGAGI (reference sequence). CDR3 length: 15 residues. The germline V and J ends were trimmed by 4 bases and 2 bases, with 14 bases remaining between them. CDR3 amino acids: CASSSSGRGNTEAFF. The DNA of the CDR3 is TGTGCCAGCAGTTCGTCTGGTAGGGGTAACACTGAAGCTTTCTTT.

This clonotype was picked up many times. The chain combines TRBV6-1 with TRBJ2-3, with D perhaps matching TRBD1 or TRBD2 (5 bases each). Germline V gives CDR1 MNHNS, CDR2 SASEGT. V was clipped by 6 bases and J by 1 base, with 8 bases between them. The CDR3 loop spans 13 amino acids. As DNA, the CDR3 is TGTGCCAGCAGCCGGGACCGCACAGATACGCAGTATTTT. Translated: CASSRDRTDTQYF.

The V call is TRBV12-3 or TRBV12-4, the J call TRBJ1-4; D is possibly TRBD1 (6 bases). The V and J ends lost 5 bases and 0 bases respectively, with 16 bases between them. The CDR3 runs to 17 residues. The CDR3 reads CASSLQGTGATNEKLFF. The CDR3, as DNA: TGTGCCAGCAGTCTACAGGGTACGGGGGCAACTAATGAAAAACTGTTTTTT.

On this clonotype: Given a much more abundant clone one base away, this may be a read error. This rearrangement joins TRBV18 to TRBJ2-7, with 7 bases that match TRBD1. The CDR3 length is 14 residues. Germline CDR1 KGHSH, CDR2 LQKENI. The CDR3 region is CASRVGTAHYDQYF. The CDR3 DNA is TGTGCCAGTCGTGTGGGGACAGCCCACTACGATCAGTACTTC.

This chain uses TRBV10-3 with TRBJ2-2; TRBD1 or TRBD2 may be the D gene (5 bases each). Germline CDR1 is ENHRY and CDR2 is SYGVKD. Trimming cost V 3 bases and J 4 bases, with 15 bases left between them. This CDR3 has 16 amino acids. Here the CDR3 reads CAISEGESSLTGELFF. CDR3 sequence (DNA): TGTGCCATCAGTGAAGGGGAGTCTAGCCTCACCGGGGAGCTGTTTTTT.

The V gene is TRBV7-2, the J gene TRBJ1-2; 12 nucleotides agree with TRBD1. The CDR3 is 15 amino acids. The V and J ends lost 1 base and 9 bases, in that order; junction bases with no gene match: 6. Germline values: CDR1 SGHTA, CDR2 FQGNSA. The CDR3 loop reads CASSLGGQGANRYTF. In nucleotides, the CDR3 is TGTGCCAGCAGCTTAGGGGGACAGGGGGCGAATCGCTACACCTTC.